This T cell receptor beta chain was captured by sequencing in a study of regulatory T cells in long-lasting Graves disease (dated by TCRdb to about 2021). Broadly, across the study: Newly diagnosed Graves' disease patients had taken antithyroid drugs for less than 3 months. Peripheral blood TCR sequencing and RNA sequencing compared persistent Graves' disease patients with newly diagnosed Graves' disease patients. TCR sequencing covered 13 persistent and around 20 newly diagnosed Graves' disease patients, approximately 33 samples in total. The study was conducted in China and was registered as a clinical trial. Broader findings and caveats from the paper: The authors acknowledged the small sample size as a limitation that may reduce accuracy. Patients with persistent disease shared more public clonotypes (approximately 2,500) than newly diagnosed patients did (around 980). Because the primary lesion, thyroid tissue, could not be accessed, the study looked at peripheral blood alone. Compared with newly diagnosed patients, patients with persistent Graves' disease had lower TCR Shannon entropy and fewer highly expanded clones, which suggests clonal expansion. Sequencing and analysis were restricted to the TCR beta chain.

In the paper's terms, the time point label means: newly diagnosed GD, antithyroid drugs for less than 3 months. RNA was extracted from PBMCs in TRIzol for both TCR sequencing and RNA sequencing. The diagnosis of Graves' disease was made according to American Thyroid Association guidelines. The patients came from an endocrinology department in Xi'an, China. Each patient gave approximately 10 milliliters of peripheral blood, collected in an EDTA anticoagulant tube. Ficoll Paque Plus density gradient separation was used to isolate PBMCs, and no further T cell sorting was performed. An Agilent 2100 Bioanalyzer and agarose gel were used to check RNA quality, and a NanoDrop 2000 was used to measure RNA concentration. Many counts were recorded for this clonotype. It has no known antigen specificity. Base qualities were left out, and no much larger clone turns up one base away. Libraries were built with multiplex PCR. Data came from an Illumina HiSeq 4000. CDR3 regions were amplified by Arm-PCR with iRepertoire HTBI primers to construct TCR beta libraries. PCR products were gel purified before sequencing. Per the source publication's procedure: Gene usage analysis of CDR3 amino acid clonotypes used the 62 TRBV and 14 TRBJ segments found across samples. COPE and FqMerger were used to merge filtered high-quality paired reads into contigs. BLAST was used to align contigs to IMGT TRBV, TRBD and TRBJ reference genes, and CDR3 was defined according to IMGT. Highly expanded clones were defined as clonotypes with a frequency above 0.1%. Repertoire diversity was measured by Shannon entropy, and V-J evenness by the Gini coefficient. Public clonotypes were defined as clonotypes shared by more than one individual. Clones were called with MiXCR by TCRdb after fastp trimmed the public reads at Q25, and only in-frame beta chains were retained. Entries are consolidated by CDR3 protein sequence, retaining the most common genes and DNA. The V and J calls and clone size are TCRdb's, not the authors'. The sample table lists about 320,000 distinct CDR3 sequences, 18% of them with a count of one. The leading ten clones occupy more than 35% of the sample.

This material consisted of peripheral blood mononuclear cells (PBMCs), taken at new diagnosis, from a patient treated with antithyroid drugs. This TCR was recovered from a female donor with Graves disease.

This receptor has the CDR3 CASSQGLARTYEQYF. The nucleotide sequence is TGTGCCAGCAGCCAAGGGCTAGCGAGAACCTACGAGCAGTACTTC. This receptor chain uses TRBV3-1 and TRBJ2-7, with TRBD2 tentatively as D gene (6 bases match). The V end loses 1 base and the J end loses 2 bases, and a stretch of 12 bases separates them. Counted from cysteine to phenylalanine, this CDR3 has 15 amino acids. CDR3 DNA is the only sequence kept; it has 45 bases, read in frame from the first base. The germline V gene encodes CDR1 LGHDT and CDR2 YNNKEL (reference sequence).